This is a list of T cell receptor beta chains from one sample in a study of graft-versus-host responses after intestinal transplantation. Only in-frame clones appear in the TCRdb table, and some are missing; sequencing was by immunoSEQ multiplex PCR. Of some 120,000 clones listed, 93% are singletons. Their antigens are not known. The specimen was unstimulated CD8+ T cells sorted from spleen or lymph node cells, collected before transplant. Source of these receptors: a human donor who was the organ donor for an intestinal transplant. The CDR3 runs from the conserved cysteine through the conserved F or W. The D gene is left open where the match is weak. Rows may omit the clone size; those that give it use once, few, many or a size class.

v_call	d_call	clone_size	j_call	cdr3_nt	cdr3_aa
TRBV28	-	few	TRBJ1-4	TGTGCCAGCAGTTTTACAGTGGATGAAAAACTGTTTTTT	CASSFTVDEKLFF
TRBV30	-	once	TRBJ2-3	TGTGCCTGGAGTGTACGGGGCCCAGATACGCAGTATTTT	CAWSVRGPDTQYF
TRBV29-1	TRBD2	-	TRBJ2-2	TGCAGCGTTTCGCCACCTAGCGGGAGTACCGGGGAGCTGTTTTTT	CSVSPPSGSTGELFF
TRBV7-7	TRBD2	-	TRBJ2-1	TGTGCCAGCAGCTCCGTACTAGCGGATTACAATGAGCAGTTCTTC	CASSSVLADYNEQFF
TRBV5-1	TRBD2	-	TRBJ2-1	TGCGCCAGCAGCTTGGGGACTAGCGGGACATACAATGAGCAGTTCTTC	CASSLGTSGTYNEQFF
TRBV5-1	TRBD1	-	TRBJ2-5	TGCGCCAGCAGCTTGTACGCTATGGGACAGGGCGGCCAAGAGACCCAGTACTTC	CASSLYAMGQGGQETQYF
TRBV9	-	-	TRBJ2-2	TGTGCCAGCAGCGTAGCTGTTGAGGACTTCACGTGGGCCGGGGAGCTGTTTTTT	CASSVAVEDFTWAGELFF
TRBV12-2	-	-	TRBJ2-5	TGTGCAAGCTCTCCCGGGACTAGCGGGTTTAAAGAGACCCAGTACTTC	CASSPGTSGFKETQYF
TRBV9	-	-	TRBJ2-5	TGTGCCAGCAGCTCGTATTCGGGTGAGGATGGGACCCAGTACTTC	CASSSYSGEDGTQYF
TRBV4-3	TRBD1	-	TRBJ1-2	TGCGCCAGCAGCAAAGGGACTGCAGGGGGCCTTGGCTACACCTTC	CASSKGTAGGLGYTF
TRBV10-2	-	-	TRBJ2-1	TGCGCCAGCTGTGAGCTGGGCGGGCTTTCCTACAATGAGCAGTTCTTC	CASCELGGLSYNEQFF
TRBV30	TRBD1	-	TRBJ1-2	TGTGCCTGGAGTGTGGGGACAGGCTATGGCTACACCTTC	CAWSVGTGYGYTF
TRBV4-1	-	-	TRBJ2-1	TGCGCCAGCAGCCAAGAGGCGGAGGGGGAGCAGTTCTTC	CASSQEAEGEQFF
TRBV28	-	-	TRBJ1-2	TGTGCCAGCAGTTTCTTAGTTGAGGACACAATCTATGGCTACACCTTC	CASSFLVEDTIYGYTF
TRBV4-3	TRBD1	-	TRBJ2-3	TGCGCCAGCACCCAGACAGGGATCACAGATACGCAGTATTTT	CASTQTGITDTQYF
TRBV7-3	-	-	TRBJ2-3	TGTGCCAGCAGCCGAGGAGGGCCAGATACGCAGTATTTT	CASSRGGPDTQYF
TRBV6-5	-	once	TRBJ2-7	TGTGCCAGCAGTTATAATGGCGACTCCTACGAGCAGTACTTC	CASSYNGDSYEQYF
TRBV4-1	-	-	TRBJ2-7	TGCGCCAGCAGCCGACTAGAGGGGACCTACGAGCAGTACTTC	CASSRLEGTYEQYF
TRBV7-2	-	-	TRBJ1-3	TGTGCCAGCAGCCCAAAGTCTCCGTCCTCTGGAAACACCATATATTTT	CASSPKSPSSGNTIYF
TRBV19	TRBD2	-	TRBJ2-7	TGTGCCAGTAGTACGACTAGCGGGAGTGGCTACGAGCAGTACTTC	CASSTTSGSGYEQYF
TRBV6-1	TRBD1	-	TRBJ2-5	TGTGCCAGCAGTGAAAATTATGACAGGGGGCTCGTGGAGACCCAGTACTTC	CASSENYDRGLVETQYF
TRBV11-2	-	-	TRBJ2-6	TGTGCCAGCAGCTTAGTGGGCAGGCCCAGCTCTGGGGCCAACGTCCTGACTTTC	CASSLVGRPSSGANVLTF
TRBV5-4	TRBD1	-	TRBJ1-1	TGTGCCAGCAGGCGGACAGGGAACACTGAAGCTTTCTTT	CASRRTGNTEAFF
TRBV5-6	TRBD2	-	TRBJ2-1	TGTGCCAGCAGCTTACAAGCGGGAGTTACTAACAATGAGCAGTTCTTC	CASSLQAGVTNNEQFF
TRBV6-5	TRBD2	-	TRBJ2-3	TGTGCCAGCAGTTACTCGGCGGGAGGCGGACGAGATACGCAGTATTTT	CASSYSAGGGRDTQYF
TRBV7-9	TRBD1	-	TRBJ1-5	TGTGCCAGCAGCTCCGGACAGGGAGGTCAGCCCCAGCATTTT	CASSSGQGGQPQHF
TRBV6-6	-	few	TRBJ1-4	TGTGCCAGCAGTTTGAGTGAAAAACTGTTTTTT	CASSLSEKLFF
TRBV16	-	-	TRBJ1-1	TGTGCCAGCAGCCCTACAATATCAGGGTTAACTGAAGCTTTCTTT	CASSPTISGLTEAFF